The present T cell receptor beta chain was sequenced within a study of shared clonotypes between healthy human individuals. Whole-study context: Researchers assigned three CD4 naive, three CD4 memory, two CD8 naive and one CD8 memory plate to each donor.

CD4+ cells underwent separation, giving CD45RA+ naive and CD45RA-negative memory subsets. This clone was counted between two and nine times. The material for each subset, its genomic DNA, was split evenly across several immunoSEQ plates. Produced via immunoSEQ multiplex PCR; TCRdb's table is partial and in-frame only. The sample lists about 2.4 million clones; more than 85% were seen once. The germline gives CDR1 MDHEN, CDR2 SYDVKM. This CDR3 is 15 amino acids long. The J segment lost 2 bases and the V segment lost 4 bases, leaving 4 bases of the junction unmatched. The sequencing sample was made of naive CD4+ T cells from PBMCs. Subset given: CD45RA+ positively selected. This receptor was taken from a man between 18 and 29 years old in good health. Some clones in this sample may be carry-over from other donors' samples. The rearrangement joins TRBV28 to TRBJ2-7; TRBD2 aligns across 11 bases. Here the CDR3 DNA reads TGTGCCAGCAGTTCCCTAGCGGGAGGCACCTACGAGCAGTACTTC. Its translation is CASSSLAGGTYEQYF.